Sequencing of this T cell receptor (beta chain) was carried out in a study of blood T cell repertoires in COVID-19. Sequenced by immunoSEQ multiplex PCR; TCRdb stores in-frame clones only, minus some. The table lists a few hundred thousand clones, around 84% of them singletons. Germline lookup yields CDR1 MDHEN and CDR2 SYDVKM. Trimming took 4 bases from V and 5 from J, leaving 17 bases between them. This CDR3 has 15 residues. The clonotype was recovered from a woman aged 40 to 55 who had recovered from COVID-19. The rearrangement uses TRBV28 and TRBJ2-5; TRBD2 is a possible D gene (6 bases). The specimen was PBMCs or T cells enriched from blood (not recorded which). Here the CDR3 reads CASSYPPLAKETQYF. CDR3 DNA: TGTGCCAGCAGTTACCCCCCACTAGCCAAGGAGACCCAGTACTTC.